These T cell receptor beta chains were read from a single sample in a study of beta chain features in type 1 diabetes. The table came from immunoSEQ multiplex PCR; TCRdb's copy has only in-frame clones and leaves some out. The table includes 300,000 to 350,000 clones, around 8% detected once. Sequenced material: central memory CD4+ T cells from blood. These receptors came from a young woman in good health. The CDR3 runs from the conserved cysteine through the conserved F or W. D genes are given only for firm matches. Clone size, where shown, is once, few, many, or a class for clones that have expanded.

J gene | V gene | clone size | D gene | CDR3 protein | CDR3 DNA
TRBJ2-7 | TRBV7-9 | few | . | CASSHAGVFGQYF | TGTGCCAGTAGCCATGCTGGGGTATTCGGGCAGTACTTC
TRBJ2-7 | TRBV28 | few | . | CAAKASTGLTYEQYF | TGTGCCGCGAAGGCTTCGACAGGTCTGACCTACGAGCAGTACTTC
TRBJ2-1 | TRBV20-1 | . | . | CSAKGNEQFF | TGCAGTGCTAAGGGCAATGAGCAGTTCTTC
TRBJ2-7 | TRBV28 | . | . | CASSLGKKTSF | TGTGCCAGCAGTTTGGGGAAAAAGACGAGTTTC
TRBJ2-7 | TRBV6-1 | few | TRBD1 | CASSARTGGSAYEQYF | TGTGCCAGCAGTGCAAGGACAGGGGGATCTGCCTACGAGCAGTACTTC
TRBJ1-2 | TRBV6-1 | few | . | CASSEAGRALGYGYTF | TGTGCCAGCAGTGAGGCAGGGCGGGCGCTAGGCTATGGCTACACCTTC
TRBJ2-7 | TRBV11-2 | . | . | CASSFVRGYEQYF | TGTGCCAGCAGCTTCGTCCGAGGGTACGAGCAGTACTTC
TRBJ2-7 | TRBV7-2 | . | . | CASSLDSNWGNEQYF | TGTGCCAGCAGCCTAGACTCGAACTGGGGGAACGAGCAGTACTTC
TRBJ2-1 | TRBV4-3 | few | . | CASSQGAAGFSYNEQFF | TGCGCCAGCAGCCAAGGAGCGGCGGGGTTCTCCTACAATGAGCAGTTCTTC
TRBJ2-7 | TRBV15 | . | . | CATSNPDRADYEQYF | TGTGCCACCAGCAATCCTGACAGAGCCGACTACGAGCAGTACTTC
TRBJ2-1 | TRBV5-6 | few | TRBD2 | CASSSISGIRNEQFF | TGTGCCAGCAGCTCTATTAGCGGGATTCGGAATGAGCAGTTCTTC
TRBJ2-4 | TRBV27 | . | . | CASSPSNTAKNIQYF | TGTGCCAGCAGCCCCTCGAATACGGCCAAAAACATTCAGTACTTC
TRBJ2-3 | TRBV5-4 | few | TRBD2 | CASSPGGLAEYTQYF | TGTGCCAGCAGCCCAGGGGGACTAGCGGAATATACGCAGTATTTT
TRBJ2-5 | TRBV7-9 | . | TRBD2 | CASSSGLAEEETQYF | TGTGCCAGCAGCTCGGGACTAGCGGAAGAAGAGACCCAGTACTTC
TRBJ2-3 | TRBV7-2 | . | . | CASSSSWTDTQYF | TGTGCCAGCAGCTCCAGTTGGACAGATACGCAGTATTTT
TRBJ1-2 | TRBV11-2 | . | TRBD1 | CASSLLTGEGNGYTF | TGTGCCAGCAGCTTACTCACAGGGGAGGGCAATGGCTACACCTTC
TRBJ2-1 | TRBV7-8 | . | TRBD2 | CASSRGTSGNYNEQFF | TGTGCCAGCAGCCGAGGGACTAGCGGGAATTACAATGAGCAGTTCTTC
TRBJ2-1 | TRBV7-8 | . | . | CASTYWDNEQFF | TGTGCCAGCACCTACTGGGACAATGAGCAGTTCTTC
TRBJ1-1 | TRBV6-5 | . | . | CASSYGTMNTEAFF | TGTGCCAGCAGTTACGGGACAATGAACACTGAAGCTTTCTTT
TRBJ2-3 | TRBV7-6 | . | . | CASSSLNVDTQYF | TGTGCCAGCAGCTCCCTAAACGTAGATACGCAGTATTTT
TRBJ1-2 | TRBV7-2 | . | TRBD1 | CASSSDRGYGYTF | TGTGCCAGCAGCTCTGACAGGGGCTATGGCTACACCTTC
TRBJ1-5 | TRBV4-1 | . | . | CASSQPDQPQHF | TGCGCCAGCAGCCAACCGGATCAGCCCCAGCATTTT
TRBJ2-5 | TRBV5-4 | . | . | CASSFSETQYF | TGTGCCAGCAGCTTTTCCGAGACCCAGTACTTC
TRBJ1-2 | TRBV7-9 | . | . | CASSPPADGNYGYTF | TGTGCCAGCAGCCCACCAGCGGACGGAAACTATGGCTACACCTTC
TRBJ2-6 | TRBV10-3 | few | TRBD1 | CAIKGTGSTGANVLTF | TGTGCCATCAAGGGGACAGGGTCGACTGGGGCCAACGTCCTGACTTTC
TRBJ2-7 | TRBV6-1 | . | TRBD1 | CASTPGQGFHEQYF | TGTGCCAGCACCCCGGGACAGGGATTCCACGAGCAGTACTTC
TRBJ2-3 | TRBV5-1 | . | TRBD2 | CASSLGVLAGGTDTQYF | TGCGCCAGCAGCTTGGGAGTTCTAGCGGGAGGCACAGATACGCAGTATTTT
TRBJ2-4 | TRBV11-2 | . | . | CASSTYTGYLAKNIQYF | TGTGCCAGCAGCACCTATACAGGATACCTAGCCAAAAACATTCAGTACTTC
TRBJ2-7 | TRBV28 | . | . | CASSSSSYEQYF | TGTGCCAGCAGTTCTAGCTCCTACGAGCAGTACTTC
TRBJ2-3 | TRBV29-1 | few | . | CSVGSSSTDTQYF | TGCAGCGTTGGGAGCAGCAGCACAGATACGCAGTATTTT
TRBJ2-7 | TRBV2 | few | TRBD2 | CASSAGGPYEQYF | TGTGCCAGCAGTGCGGGGGGGCCCTACGAGCAGTACTTC
TRBJ2-1 | TRBV7-2 | . | TRBD2 | CASSLWTSGVNEQFF | TGTGCCAGCAGCTTATGGACTAGCGGTGTCAATGAGCAGTTCTTC
TRBJ2-5 | TRBV21-1 | . | . | CASSKGNLGPTKETQYF | TGTGCCAGCAGCAAAGGGAACCTAGGACCTACCAAAGAGACCCAGTACTTC
TRBJ2-4 | TRBV11-2 | many | . | CASSHGGENIQYF | TGTGCCAGCAGCCACGGGGGAGAAAACATTCAGTACTTC
TRBJ1-1 | TRBV9 | few | TRBD1 | CASSTGQDTEAFF | TGTGCCAGCAGCACGGGACAGGACACTGAAGCTTTCTTT
TRBJ2-1 | TRBV7-2 | few | TRBD2 | CASSLAKGLAGGSEQFF | TGTGCCAGCAGCTTGGCAAAAGGACTAGCGGGAGGAAGTGAGCAGTTCTTC
TRBJ1-2 | TRBV5-6 | many | . | CASSLVTLSGFGYTF | TGTGCCAGCAGCTTAGTGACTCTCTCAGGGTTTGGCTACACCTTC
TRBJ1-2 | TRBV9 | . | . | CASSVAGMGTVYGYTF | TGTGCCAGCAGCGTCGCAGGGATGGGGACCGTCTATGGCTACACCTTC
TRBJ1-4 | TRBV18 | . | . | CASSRTASEKLFF | TGTGCCAGCTCACGAACAGCTAGTGAAAAACTGTTTTTT
TRBJ1-1 | TRBV19 | . | . | CASRGSNTEAFF | TGTGCCAGTCGGGGCAGCAACACTGAAGCTTTCTTT
TRBJ2-1 | TRBV28 | many | TRBD2 | CASRPSGRAMYHEQFF | TGTGCCAGCAGACCTAGCGGGAGGGCTATGTACCATGAGCAGTTCTTC
TRBJ2-1 | TRBV6-6 | many | . | CASSYVQEQFF | TGTGCCAGCAGTTACGTCCAAGAGCAGTTCTTC
TRBJ2-5 | TRBV28 | . | TRBD1 | CASSPQGLQETQYF | TGTGCCAGCAGTCCACAGGGGCTCCAAGAGACCCAGTACTTC
TRBJ2-2 | TRBV18 | . | TRBD1 | CASSPWTGTTGELFF | TGTGCCAGCTCACCCTGGACAGGGACCACCGGGGAGCTGTTTTTT
TRBJ2-1 | TRBV6-6 | . | . | CASSHSLGGEQFF | TGTGCCAGCAGTCACTCTCTCGGTGGTGAGCAGTTCTTC
TRBJ1-2 | TRBV2 | many | . | CASRGSTGTYGYTF | TGTGCCAGCAGAGGAAGCACGGGGACGTATGGCTACACCTTC
TRBJ1-5 | TRBV18 | many | . | CASRQENQPQHF | TGTGCCAGCCGACAGGAGAATCAGCCCCAGCATTTT
TRBJ1-1 | TRBV27 | . | TRBD1 | CASSLQGARTEAFF | TGTGCCAGCAGTTTACAGGGGGCTCGGACTGAAGCTTTCTTT
TRBJ2-2 | TRBV25-1 | few | . | CASSGVRELFF | TGTGCCAGCAGTGGTGTGAGGGAGCTGTTTTTT
TRBJ1-1 | TRBV28 | few | . | CASSFWQLPEAFF | TGTGCCAGCAGTTTCTGGCAGCTCCCTGAAGCTTTCTTT
TRBJ1-4 | TRBV28 | few | . | CASRRGLEEKLFF | TGTGCCAGCAGACGCGGGCTTGAGGAAAAACTGTTTTTT
TRBJ1-2 | TRBV6-5 | few | . | CASSYFGNYGYTF | TGTGCCAGCAGTTACTTCGGGAACTATGGCTACACCTTC
TRBJ2-7 | TRBV11-2 | . | . | CASSLEDGWYEQYF | TGTGCCAGCAGCTTAGAAGACGGGTGGTACGAGCAGTACTTC
TRBJ1-1 | TRBV28 | many | . | CASSRVSIRNTEAFF | TGTGCCAGCAGTCGTGTCTCTATCCGGAACACTGAAGCTTTCTTT
TRBJ2-1 | TRBV10-3 | many | TRBD2 | CATLAGGTYNEQFF | TGTGCCACCTTAGCGGGAGGAACCTACAATGAGCAGTTCTTC
TRBJ1-1 | TRBV28 | few | TRBD1 | CASDGQGASENTEAFF | TGTGCCAGCGACGGACAGGGGGCTTCGGAGAACACTGAAGCTTTCTTT
TRBJ2-2 | TRBV4-1 | . | TRBD1 | CASSPTGQQRRGELFF | TGCGCCAGCAGCCCGACGGGACAGCAAAGAAGGGGGGAGCTGTTTTTT
TRBJ2-6 | TRBV19 | many | TRBD1 | CASTPGTGGYSGANVLTF | TGTGCCAGTACCCCCGGGACAGGGGGGTATTCTGGGGCCAACGTCCTGACTTTC
TRBJ2-5 | TRBV6-1 | few | . | CASIRGTLGSETQYF | TGTGCCAGCATTAGGGGGACCCTAGGCTCGGAGACCCAGTACTTC